This entry lists 28 T cell receptor beta chains sequenced from one sample in a study of T cells in Graves' hyperthyroidism and ophthalmopathy. RNA transcripts yielded amplified TCR beta CDR3 regions. First-round RT-PCR of the TCR CDR3 relied on the HTBI primer set. TCRdb re-called the multiplex PCR reads with MiXCR, one entry per CDR3 protein. The table lists roughly 500,000 distinct CDR3 sequences, approximately 49% of them singletons. Material: peripheral blood or thyroid tissue (not recorded which). The receptors stem from an adult woman with Graves' disease, either hyperthyroidism or ophthalmopathy (not recorded which).

V gene TRBV4-2 combines with J gene TRBJ1-5, with D possibly being TRBD1 (5 bases). Germline V gives CDR1 LGHNA, CDR2 YNFKEQ. V was cut by 1 base and J by 6 bases, with 10 bases left in between. CDR3 length equals 14 residues. The CDR3 DNA reads as TGTGCCAGCAGCCAAGCGGACACGGGTCAGCCCCAGCATTTT. As protein: CASSQADTGQPQHF.

V is TRBV10-3 and J is TRBJ2-2; D remains unclear. Germline V CDR1 and CDR2: ENHRY, SYGVKD. The CDR3 has 11 amino acids. The V end was cut by 4 bases, the J end by 10 bases, with 7 bases between. The CDR3 sequence is CAISGSEELFF. The CDR3 DNA sequence: TGTGCCATCAGTGGGTCAGAGGAGCTGTTTTTT.

The chain uses TRBV7-2 and TRBJ1-5, with no clear D. Gene TRBJ2-3 matches the end of the DNA better, so the J call may be wrong. This CDR3 has 12 amino acids. CDR1 is SGHTA and CDR2 is FQGNSA in the germline V gene. The DNA for the CDR3 is TGTGCCAGCAGCTTAATGAGGGATACGCAGTATTTT. Amino acid sequence: CASSLMRDTQYF.

This clonotype occurred a few times. The rearrangement joins TRBV29-1 to TRBJ2-7, with 7 bases lining up with TRBD1. Trimming cost V 6 bases and J 5 bases; bases outside gene matches: 7. From germline, CDR1 is SQVTM and CDR2 ANQGSEA. The CDR3 has 12 amino acids. This CDR3 reads CSVADRANEQYF. The CDR3 DNA sequence: TGCAGCGTCGCTGACAGGGCAAACGAGCAGTACTTC.

This sequence joins TRBV7-2 and TRBJ2-3; D is perhaps TRBD1 or TRBD2 (5 bases each). V lost 5 bases and J 1 base, leaving 13 bases between the germline ends. The CDR3 extends over 15 amino acids. The germline CDR1 and CDR2 sequences are SGHTA and FQGNSA. The DNA of the CDR3 is TGTGCCAGCAGCACGGGGCATCCTGGCACAGATACGCAGTATTTT. Residues: CASSTGHPGTDTQYF.

The rearrangement uses TRBV10-3 and TRBJ2-7; 9 nucleotides line up with TRBD1. The CDR3 extends over 13 amino acids. In germline, CDR1 is ENHRY, CDR2 SYGVKD. V trimming: 2 bases; J trimming: 10 bases; junction bases outside the gene matches: 6. CDR3 nucleotide sequence: TGTGCCATCAGTGAGGGACAGGGGCGCGATCAGTACTTC. It translates to CAISEGQGRDQYF.

The chain employs TRBV28 and TRBJ2-5; TRBD2 aligns across 13 bases. The J segment lost 5 bases and the V segment lost 5 bases, leaving 8 bases of the junction unmatched. In germline, CDR1 is MDHEN, CDR2 SYDVKM. This CDR3 has 16 amino acids. The DNA of the CDR3 is TGTGCCAGCAGTACTAGCGGGAGGGGAGTACGGGAGACCCAGTACTTC. It translates to CASSTSGRGVRETQYF.

This clonotype was seen at least ten times. This chain connects TRBV29-1 to TRBJ1-2; D may be TRBD1 (5 bases). The germline gives CDR1 SQVTM, CDR2 ANQGSEA. V lost 6 bases and J lost 5, with 10 bases in between. The CDR3 covers 11 residues. CDR3 protein: CSVDQGYGYTF. The CDR3 bases are TGCAGCGTCGATCAGGGTTATGGCTACACCTTC.

V usage is TRBV2 and J usage is TRBJ1-4, with D perhaps matching TRBD1 (5 bases). CDR1 and CDR2 (germline): SNHLY, FYNNEI. The ends were cut back, 7 bases at V and 12 bases at J, with 21 bases in the middle. This CDR3 region has 14 residues. This chain's CDR3 is CASTFRDSWAELFF. The CDR3 DNA reads as TGTGCCAGCACCTTCCGGGACTCCTGGGCGGAACTGTTTTTT.

This sequence joins TRBV10-3 and TRBJ1-1, with D unclear. Trimming removed 0 bases at V and 0 bases at J, with 11 bases between. The germline gives CDR1 ENHRY, CDR2 SYGVKD. This CDR3 has 16 residues. In DNA, the CDR3 is TGTGCCATCAGTGAGTCGACGGCGGCGATGAACACTGAAGCTTTCTTT. Residues: CAISESTAAMNTEAFF.

The chain recombines TRBV7-9 with TRBJ1-4; D is ambiguous. The CDR3 is 13 residues long. Deletions cut 5 bases from V and 8 bases from J, with 12 bases between. Germline V gene data show CDR1 as SEHNR and CDR2 as FQNEAQ (reference sequence). CDR3 bases: TGTGCCAGCAGCCACCGGGAAGGGGAAAAACTGTTTTTT. Amino acids: CASSHREGEKLFF. The whole variable domain, remainder taken from reference TRBV7-9 and TRBJ1-4, is DTGVSQNPRHKITKRGQNVTFRCDPISEHNRLYWYRQTLGQGPEFLTYFQNEAQLEKSRLLSDRFSAERPKGSFSTLEIQRTEQGDSAMYLCASSHREGEKLFFGSGTQLSVL.

This clonotype has just one count. The chain couples TRBV7-2 to TRBJ2-5, with D perhaps being TRBD1 or TRBD2 (6 bases each). The CDR3 extends over 16 amino acids. V lost 2 bases to trimming and J lost 5 bases, with 18 bases between them. Germline V gene data show CDR1 as SGHTA and CDR2 as FQGNSA. The CDR3 coding sequence is TGTGCCAGCAGCTTAACAGCGACAGGTGGAGGGGAGACCCAGTACTTC. This gives the protein CASSLTATGGGETQYF.

The CDR3 reads CASYFSGELFF. The DNA for the CDR3 is TGTGCCAGCTACTTCTCTGGGGAGCTGTTTTTT. The chain employs TRBV25-1 and TRBJ2-2; no definite D call. This CDR3 spans 11 amino acids. The V gene lost 8 bases and the J gene lost 8 bases, with 9 bases spanning the gap. Germline V gene sequence: CDR1 MGHDK, CDR2 SYGVNS.

This clonotype was seen ten or more times. The chain carries TRBV20-1 and TRBJ2-5; a weak D match, TRBD2 (5 bases). CDR1 is DFQATT, CDR2 SNEGSKA, per germline (reference sequence). The germline V and J ends were trimmed by 6 bases and 3 bases, with 8 bases remaining between them. The CDR3 consists of 11 residues. CDR3 sequence (DNA): TGCAGTGCCCAGGAGGAAGAGACCCAGTACTTC. Translating it yields CSAQEEETQYF.

This clonotype has a count of ten or more. This sequence joins TRBV12-3 or TRBV12-4 and TRBJ2-7; 14 bases fit TRBD2. The ends lost 5 bases at V and 7 bases at J; junction bases unmatched: 4. The CDR3 totals 14 residues. CDR3 sequence reads: CASSPTSGRVEQYF. CDR3 bases: TGTGCCAGCAGTCCGACTAGCGGGAGGGTTGAGCAGTACTTC.

The rearrangement uses TRBV28 and TRBJ1-1; no clear D. The V and J ends lost 8 bases and 6 bases respectively, with 10 bases between them. This CDR3 spans 11 amino acids. Germline V gene sequence: CDR1 MDHEN, CDR2 SYDVKM. In DNA, the CDR3 is TGTGCCAGCCGAGGGAAACCTGAAGCTTTCTTT. This encodes CASRGKPEAFF.

This clonotype appeared many times. The chain is built from TRBV12-3 or TRBV12-4 and TRBJ1-2; 7 bases are a match to TRBD1. CDR3 size: 15 residues. V dropped 7 bases and J dropped 4; count of bases not matched to a gene: 12. The CDR3 bases are TGTGCCAGCAAGTTTAGCGGCTCAGGGGGCTATGGCTACACCTTC. Its protein is CASKFSGSGGYGYTF.

This chain links TRBV19 with TRBJ1-2; TRBD1 aligns across 8 bases. Germline values: CDR1 LNHDA, CDR2 SQIVND (reference sequence). The CDR3 covers 12 residues. J lost 7 bases, V lost 5 bases, and 3 bases had no gene match. The CDR3 nucleotides are TGTGCCAGTAGTGCGGACAGGGTTGGCTACACCTTC. This sequence encodes CASSADRVGYTF.

This rearrangement joins TRBV6-1 to TRBJ2-2, with 8 bases matching TRBD2. The CDR3 runs to 14 residues. Germline trimming cut 6 bases from V and 3 bases from J; bases unmatched to any gene: 3. Germline CDR1 reads MNHNS; CDR2 reads SASEGT. The CDR3 region is CASRGLADTGELFF. CDR3 in DNA: TGTGCCAGCAGAGGACTAGCTGACACCGGGGAGCTGTTTTTT.

The V and J genes are TRBV20-1 and TRBJ1-1; no clear D. Trimming took 3 bases from V and 6 from J, leaving 11 bases between them. CDR1 is DFQATT and CDR2 is SNEGSKA in the germline V gene (reference sequence). The CDR3 sequence is 12 residues long. The CDR3 nucleotides read TGCAGTGCTAGCCTGGGGAGGGCTGAAGCTTTCTTT. Protein product: CSASLGRAEAFF.

The chain combines TRBV7-8 with TRBJ2-7, with D perhaps matching TRBD2 (6 bases). V dropped 3 bases and J dropped 0 bases, with 12 bases sitting between them. CDR3 length: 15 amino acids. Germline CDR1 reads SGHVS; CDR2 reads FQNEAQ. CDR3 sequence reads: CASSFPRLDSYEQYF. The CDR3 nucleotides are TGTGCCAGCAGCTTCCCACGACTAGACTCCTACGAGCAGTACTTC.

Many counts were recorded for this clonotype. The J gene is TRBJ2-5, the V gene TRBV9; D not certain. CDR1 SGDLS and CDR2 YYNGEE come from the germline V gene. The V end was cut by 5 bases, the J end by 4 bases, with 12 bases between. There are 13 residues in the CDR3. This chain's CDR3 is CASSSVAPETQYF. The DNA of the CDR3 is TGTGCCAGCAGTTCGGTAGCTCCAGAGACCCAGTACTTC.

This clonotype was counted many times. The chain couples TRBV15 to TRBJ2-5, with D perhaps matching TRBD1 (6 bases). Germline V gene lookup returns CDR1 LNHNV and CDR2 YYDKDF (reference sequence). The V end was cut by 0 bases, the J end by 1 base, with 6 bases between. The length of the CDR3 is 14 residues. The CDR3 sequence is CATSRDRGQETQYF. The CDR3 bases are TGTGCCACCAGCAGAGACAGGGGCCAAGAGACCCAGTACTTC.

J is TRBJ1-5 and V is TRBV9, with TRBD1 matching 9 bases. Germline V CDR1 and CDR2: SGDLS, YYNGEE. CDR3 length: 17 residues. Trimming at V came to 4 bases and at J to 2 bases, leaving 10 bases not matched to a gene. The CDR3 coding sequence is TGTGCCAGCAGCTTAACTAGCGGGACAGGGCGCAATCAGCCCCAGCATTTT. It is translated as CASSLTSGTGRNQPQHF.

This rearrangement joins TRBV7-9 to TRBJ1-1; 7 bases agree with TRBD1. The CDR3 runs 13 residues. V gave up 7 bases and J gave up 8 bases; unmatched junction bases: 10. Germline loops: CDR1 SEHNR, CDR2 FQNEAQ (reference sequence). The CDR3 reads CASTPTGTSEAFF. In DNA form, the CDR3 reads TGTGCCAGCACCCCGACAGGGACCTCGGAAGCTTTCTTT.

This clonotype was picked up many times. The chain recombines TRBV12-3 or TRBV12-4 with TRBJ1-2; D gene uncertain. CDR3 length: 15 amino acids. V was pared by 6 bases and J by 4 bases, with 18 bases between. CDR3 residues: CASRLAGNPLYGYTF. In DNA form, the CDR3 reads TGTGCCAGCAGACTCGCCGGTAACCCCCTCTATGGCTACACCTTC.

This clonotype has a count of ten or more. The genes are TRBV7-9 and TRBJ2-2; weak D call: TRBD2 (5 bases). V shed 7 bases and J shed 4 bases, with 13 bases lying between them. CDR3 size: 14 residues. The germline V gene encodes CDR1 SEHNR and CDR2 FQNEAQ (reference sequence). For the CDR3, the DNA is TGTGCCAGCACCATGCGGGCAGTCACCGGGGAGCTGTTTTTT. Its protein product is CASTMRAVTGELFF.

The rearrangement joins TRBV10-3 to TRBJ1-5; no reliable D call. The CDR3 has 13 amino acids. Germline V gives CDR1 ENHRY, CDR2 SYGVKD. V was shortened by 4 bases and J by 4 bases, with 8 bases between the two germline ends. CDR3 bases: TGTGCCATCAGTGGATCGGAAAATCAGCCCCAGCATTTT. It encodes CAISGSENQPQHF.